This entry is about one TCR beta chain. This CDR3 spans 16 amino acids. CDR1 is SNHLY and CDR2 is FYNNEI in the germline V gene. Trimming took off 0 bases at V and 8 bases at J, with 14 bases between the two ends. The data belong to a study of T cell responses to AZD1222 COVID-19 vaccine. Study-wide background: Combined were second doses at about 4 or about 12 weeks.

The data were produced by immunoSEQ multiplex PCR, yet TCRdb's version contains in-frame clones alone and is incomplete. Of roughly 93,000 clones listed, roughly nine tenths are singletons. The sequence derives from an adult in good health. The starting material was peripheral blood, obtained on day 0 of AZD1222 vaccination. This chain joins TRBV2 and TRBJ1-6, with D tentatively TRBD1 (5 bases). The DNA for the CDR3 is TGTGCCAGCAGTGAAGCGGGACGTCAACCCTATTCACCCCTCCACTTT. It encodes CASSEAGRQPYSPLHF.